The 5 T cell receptor beta chains below come from one sample, sequenced in a study of long-term antiretroviral therapy in people with HIV. The libraries were made with immunoSEQ v3.0 at survey level. Produced via immunoSEQ multiplex PCR; TCRdb's table is partial and in-frame only. The sample shows around 16,000 clones, over 70% of them seen only once. The material was unsorted PBMCs, obtained about 1.2 years before starting antiretroviral therapy. The receptors were gathered from a man aged 30 to 39 with HIV.

The rearrangement joins TRBV10-3 to TRBJ1-6, with a weak D call TRBD1 (5 bases). This CDR3 region has 15 residues. Germline values: CDR1 ENHRY, CDR2 SYGVKD. V was shortened by 2 bases and J by 4 bases, with 9 bases between the two germline ends. The CDR3 coding sequence is TGTGCCATCAGTGAGGACGGGACTTATAATTCACCCCTCCACTTT. Amino acid sequence: CAISEDGTYNSPLHF.

The V call is TRBV7-9, the J call TRBJ2-7; TRBD2 is a possible D gene (5 bases). The V end was cut by 0 bases, the J end by 6 bases, with 9 bases between. The CDR3 is 13 residues long. Per germline, CDR1 SEHNR and CDR2 FQNEAQ (reference sequence). CDR3 residues: CASSLAGEFEQYF. For the CDR3, the DNA is TGTGCCAGCAGCTTAGCTGGGGAGTTCGAGCAGTACTTC. The complete variable domain, with remaining parts taken from reference TRBV7-9 and TRBJ2-7, reads DTGVSQNPRHKITKRGQNVTFRCDPISEHNRLYWYRQTLGQGPEFLTYFQNEAQLEKSRLLSDRFSAERPKGSFSTLEIQRTEQGDSAMYLCASSLAGEFEQYFGPGTRLTVT.

The chain carries TRBV19 and TRBJ2-1; D might be TRBD1 (5 bases). With 7 bases removed from V and 5 bases from J, the gap between germline ends came to 15 bases. The CDR3 contains 14 residues. The germline V gene has CDR1 LNHDA and CDR2 SQIVND (reference sequence). The CDR3 bases are TGTGCCAGTATAGGGGTGAATCAGAACAATGAGCAGTTCTTC. Its protein product is CASIGVNQNNEQFF.

V and J are TRBV9 and TRBJ1-3; a possible D gene is TRBD1 (5 bases). This CDR3 comprises 13 residues. V was cut by 6 bases and J by 2 bases, with 9 bases left in between. Germline CDR1 is SGDLS and CDR2 is YYNGEE. CDR3 DNA: TGTGCCAGCACCGCGACAGCTGGAAACACCATATATTTT. Translated, it gives CASTATAGNTIYF.

This chain joins TRBV11-2 and TRBJ2-7; D may be TRBD1 or TRBD2 (5 bases each). This CDR3 region has 13 residues. V was cut by 5 bases and J by 6 bases, with 14 bases left in between. Germline-derived CDR1 and CDR2 are SGHAT and FQNNGV. The CDR3 protein is CASSDFSGGEQYF. The CDR3 nucleotides are TGTGCCAGCAGCGACTTTTCTGGGGGCGAGCAGTACTTC.